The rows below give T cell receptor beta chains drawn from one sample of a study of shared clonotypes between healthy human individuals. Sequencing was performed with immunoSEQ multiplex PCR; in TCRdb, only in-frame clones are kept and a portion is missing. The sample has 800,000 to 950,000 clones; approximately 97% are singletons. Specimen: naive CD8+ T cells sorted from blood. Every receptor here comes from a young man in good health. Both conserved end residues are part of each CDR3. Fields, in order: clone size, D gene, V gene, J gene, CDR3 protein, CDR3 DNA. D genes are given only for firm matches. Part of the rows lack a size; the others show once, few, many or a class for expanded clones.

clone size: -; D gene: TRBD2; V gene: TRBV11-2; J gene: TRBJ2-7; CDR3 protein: CASSFGTITYEQYF; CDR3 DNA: TGTGCCAGCAGCTTCGGGACTATCACCTACGAGCAGTACTTC
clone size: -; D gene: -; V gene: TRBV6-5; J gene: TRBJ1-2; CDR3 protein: CASSYGQVNYGYTF; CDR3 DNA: TGTGCCAGCAGTTACGGGCAGGTTAACTATGGCTACACCTTC
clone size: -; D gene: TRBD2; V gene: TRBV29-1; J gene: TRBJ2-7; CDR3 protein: CSVVPAGSSSYEQYF; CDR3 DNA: TGCAGCGTCGTCCCAGCGGGATCGAGCTCCTACGAGCAGTACTTC
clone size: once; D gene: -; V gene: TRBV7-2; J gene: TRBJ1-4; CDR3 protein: CASSLGGEKLFF; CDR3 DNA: TGTGCCAGCAGCTTAGGCGGTGAAAAACTGTTTTTT
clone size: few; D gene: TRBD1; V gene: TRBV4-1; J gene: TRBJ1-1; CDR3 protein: CASRSRQGDTEAFF; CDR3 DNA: TGCGCCAGCAGGTCAAGACAGGGTGACACTGAAGCTTTCTTT
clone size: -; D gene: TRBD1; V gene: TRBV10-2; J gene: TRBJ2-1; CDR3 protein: CASGQTGKWNNEQFF; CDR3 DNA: TGCGCCAGCGGCCAGACAGGGAAGTGGAACAATGAGCAGTTCTTC
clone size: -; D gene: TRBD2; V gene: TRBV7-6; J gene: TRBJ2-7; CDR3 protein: CASSLEAGDPYEQYF; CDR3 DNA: TGTGCCAGCAGCTTAGAAGCGGGAGATCCCTACGAGCAGTACTTC
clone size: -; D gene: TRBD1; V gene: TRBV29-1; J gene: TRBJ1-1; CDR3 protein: CSVTGGDTEAFF; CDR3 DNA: TGCAGCGTTACAGGGGGCGATACTGAAGCTTTCTTT
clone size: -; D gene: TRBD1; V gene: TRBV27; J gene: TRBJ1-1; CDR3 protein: CASSIRQGVNTEAFF; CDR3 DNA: TGTGCCAGCAGTATAAGACAGGGCGTGAACACTGAAGCTTTCTTT
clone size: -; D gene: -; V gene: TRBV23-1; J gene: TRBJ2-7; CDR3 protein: CANTGIYEQYF; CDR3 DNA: TGCGCCAACACAGGGATCTACGAGCAGTACTTC
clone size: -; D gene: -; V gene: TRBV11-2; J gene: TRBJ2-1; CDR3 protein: CASSYDPDRNNEQFF; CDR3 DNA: TGTGCCAGCAGCTACGACCCCGATCGCAACAATGAGCAGTTCTTC
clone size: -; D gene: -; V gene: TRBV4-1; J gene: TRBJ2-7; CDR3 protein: CASSQSSYEQYF; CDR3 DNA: TGCGCCAGCAGTCAGAGTTCCTACGAGCAGTACTTC
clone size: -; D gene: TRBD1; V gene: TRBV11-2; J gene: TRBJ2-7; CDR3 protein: CASSLDRIYEQYF; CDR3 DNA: TGTGCCAGCAGCTTGGACAGGATTTACGAGCAGTACTTC
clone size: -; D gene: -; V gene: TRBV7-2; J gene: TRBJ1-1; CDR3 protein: CASSLGSGVSTEAFF; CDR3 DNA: TGTGCCAGCAGCTTAGGATCAGGGGTGAGCACTGAAGCTTTCTTT
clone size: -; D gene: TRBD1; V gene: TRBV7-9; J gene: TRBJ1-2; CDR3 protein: CASSSTRDRRLEYHGYTF; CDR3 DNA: TGTGCCAGCAGCTCCACCCGGGACAGGCGTCTCGAGTATCACGGCTACACCTTC
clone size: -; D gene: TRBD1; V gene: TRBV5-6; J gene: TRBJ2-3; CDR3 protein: CASSLVDRGAAQYF; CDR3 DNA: TGTGCCAGCAGCTTGGTTGACAGGGGCGCGGCGCAGTATTTT
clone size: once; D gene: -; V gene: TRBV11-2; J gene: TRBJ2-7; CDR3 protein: CASSLDYRRTYEQYF; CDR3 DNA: TGTGCCAGCAGCTTAGATTATCGGAGGACCTACGAGCAGTACTTC
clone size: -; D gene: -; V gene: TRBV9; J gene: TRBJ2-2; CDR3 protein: CASGSGELFF; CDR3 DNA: TGTGCCAGCGGGAGCGGGGAGCTGTTTTTT
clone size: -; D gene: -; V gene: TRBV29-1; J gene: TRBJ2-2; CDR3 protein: CSVEDPPSGELFF; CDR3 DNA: TGCAGCGTTGAAGATCCACCTTCCGGGGAGCTGTTTTTT
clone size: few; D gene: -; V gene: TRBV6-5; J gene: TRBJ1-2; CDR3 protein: CASTAARAGRRSYTF; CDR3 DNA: TGTGCCAGCACCGCGGCGAGGGCAGGGCGGCGTAGCTACACCTTC
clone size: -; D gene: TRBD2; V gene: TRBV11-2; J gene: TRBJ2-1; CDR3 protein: CASTDGLAGVNEQFF; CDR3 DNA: TGTGCCAGCACCGACGGACTAGCGGGAGTCAATGAGCAGTTCTTC
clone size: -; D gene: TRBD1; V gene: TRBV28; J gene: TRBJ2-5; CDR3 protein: CASSFLGQERSGETQYF; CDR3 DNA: TGTGCCAGCAGTTTTCTGGGACAGGAGCGGTCTGGGGAGACCCAGTACTTC
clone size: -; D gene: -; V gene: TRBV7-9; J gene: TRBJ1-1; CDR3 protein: CASSLNSPINTEAFF; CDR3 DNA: TGTGCCAGCAGCCTAAATTCTCCGATAAACACTGAAGCTTTCTTT